Detailed here is one T cell receptor beta chain. This clone has only a few counts. Its cognate antigen has yet to be identified. No base quality values were provided; no much bigger clone lies one nucleotide off. These data are taken from a study of blood T cell repertoires in COVID-19 (dated by TCRdb to about 2020). The study in broad terms: Recovered participants in ImmuneRACE Cohort 3 were defined as having two consecutive negative NP/OP PCR tests, clearance from a healthcare professional, or resolution of symptoms. HLA class I and class II types, where available, came from metadata supplied by the sample provider rather than from assay-based typing. Samples covering the acute and convalescent phases of COVID-19 were provided by collaborators in the United States, Italy and Spain. The material from the prospective study consisted of cDNA or gDNA derived from T cells, B-cell-depleted T cells, or PBMCs. The dataset comprised deeply sampled blood TCRbeta repertoires from subjects exposed to, actively infected with, or recovered from COVID-19. The samples were drawn from two sources: the first 160 participants of the ongoing ImmuneRACE study, and 950 to 1,500 subjects contributed by 6 global collaborators. Nearly every sample came with metadata listing a de-identified subject ID, COVID-19 status, age in years and sex. A freely available public database, intended as a resource for researchers studying the immune response to SARS-CoV-2, is where the repertoires were released. Results the study describes overall, beyond this receptor: The quantity of clinical and demographic metadata differed by source and by participant and was supplied without curation.

Cut back by 1 base and 2 bases, the V and J ends lie 21 bases apart. Reading from cysteine to phenylalanine, the CDR3 counts 19 amino acids. This entry keeps only the CDR3 DNA: 57 bases, framed from base 1. In the germline V gene, CDR1 corresponds to LGHNA and CDR2 to YNFKEQ. Participants in the prospective study were enrolled through a virtual design, were aged 18 to 89 years, and lived in approximately 25 United States geographic areas. To assign participants to cohorts, the prospective study relied on clinical history that participants themselves reported in a screening survey and a study questionnaire. In the prospective study, whole blood, serum and a nasopharyngeal or oropharyngeal swab were collected from each participant by mobile phlebotomists. Over a roughly 2-month period, participants in the prospective study had the option of providing additional blood draws and questionnaires. Before DNA extraction, prospective study blood samples were shipped either frozen or at room temperature.

TCRbeta CDR3 regions were amplified from genomic DNA by means of the immunoSEQ Assay, a bias-controlled multiplex PCR. As for the original processing: The number of nucleated cells in each sample was estimated from the amplification of reference gene primers within the assay. To quantify the absolute abundance of each unique TCRbeta CDR3 rearrangement, sequence reads were collapsed and filtered. For each sample, productive Simpson clonality was calculated as the square root of Simpson's diversity index over productive rearrangements. Not all clones reach the TCRdb copy of this immuneACCESS table, which keeps in-frame sequences only. Checked studies attribute under half of the gap to unresolved V genes and leave the rest unexplained. The DNA was the basis for D and trimming; V, J and clone size are from that table. Across this sample there are about 230,000 clones, with 86% seen only once. The ten top clones hold approximately 2.8% of the sample.

The sequenced material came from PBMCs or T cells enriched from blood (not recorded which). The chain is made from TRBV4-2 and TRBJ1-3; a tentative D call is TRBD1 (5 bases match). The TCR comes from a woman aged 45-60 years in a cohort exposed to, infected with or recovered from COVID-19 (not recorded which). The DNA reads as follows: TGTGCCAGCAGCCAAGCCCTGGGTTGGGGCGCGGGAACTGGAAACACCATATATTTT. Its protein reads: CASSQALGWGAGTGNTIYF.